These 12 T cell receptor beta chains share one sample of origin, sequenced in a study of T cells in women clearing cervical HPV infection (dated by TCRdb to 2016 to 2018). The library was generated by the immunoSEQ multiplex PCR assay. TCRdb obtained this table from immuneACCESS and retained in-frame rearrangements with V and J assigned. These tables miss some clones; where compared with another copy, unresolved V genes account for less than half of the shortfall, and the remainder is unexplained. In this sample's table one finds about 36,000 clones. The ten largest clones add up to roughly 3.7% of the sample. The sample comprised blood buffy coat. These receptors were collected from a woman aged 18-70 years with a cervical HPV16 infection that either progressed to CIN3+ or cleared (not recorded which).

About this clone: The read halts 3 residues ahead of the CDR3 end, with the missing end drawn from the germline J gene. V and J are TRBV19 and TRBJ1-2; 9 bases align to TRBD1. The germline V gene encodes CDR1 LNHDA and CDR2 SQIVND (reference sequence). This CDR3 is built from 17 residues. CDR3 DNA (partial): TGTGCCAGTAGTATCCAACAACCGGGACAGGGCGTTGCGGAC. Amino acid sequence: CASSIQQPGQGVAD. The entire CDR3 protein reads CASSIQQPGQGVADYTF. The full variable domain, rest sourced from reference TRBV19 and TRBJ1-2, is DGGITQSPKYLFRKEGQNVTLSCEQNLNHDAMYWYRQDPGQGLRLIYYSQIVNDFQKGDIAEGYSVSREKKESFPLTVTSAQKNPTAFYLCASSIQQPGQGVADYTFGSGTRLTVV.

The covered CDR3 bases are TGTGCCAGCAGTCCACAGGGATCCTTAGAGACC. Its protein is CASSPQGSLET. The entire CDR3 protein is CASSPQGSLETQYF. The chain employs TRBV7-9 and TRBJ2-5, with D maybe TRBD1 (6 bases). The read falls 3 residues short of the CDR3 end, and the missing part is taken from the germline J gene. V lost 6 bases, J lost 4 bases, and 15 bases lay in between. CDR1 and CDR2 from the germline V gene are SEHNR and FQNEAQ (reference sequence). CDR3 length: 14 residues.

As concerns this clone: The DNA ends 3 residues before the CDR3 does, and the rest of the CDR3 is filled in from the germline J gene. The chain is built from TRBV24-1 and TRBJ2-5; 8 bases agree with TRBD1. CDR1 is KGHDR, CDR2 SFDVKD, per germline. CDR3 length equals 14 residues. The J segment lost 5 bases and the V segment lost 5 bases, leaving 6 bases of the junction unmatched. CDR3 in amino acids: CATSGAGGVETQYF. The DNA read from the CDR3 is TGTGCCACCAGTGGGGCAGGGGGCGTGGAGACC.

A note on this clone: The CDR3 end is not reached by the read, which stops 3 residues before it; the germline J gene fills it in. This sequence joins TRBV10-3 and TRBJ2-6, with 9 bases identical to TRBD1. Germline CDR1 ENHRY, CDR2 SYGVKD. CDR3 size: 18 residues. V trimming: 1 base; J trimming: 1 base; junction bases outside the gene matches: 5. CDR3: CAISEFGQGLSGANVLTF. The CDR3 bases that were read are TGTGCCATCAGTGAGTTCGGACAGGGGTTATCTGGGGCCAACGTC.

As to this clone: The CDR3 goes on 3 residues after the read ends, and that part is filled in from the germline J gene. V gene TRBV28 combines with J gene TRBJ1-4; D unclear. Trimming left V 8 bases short and J 7 bases short, with 17 bases between. The germline V gene encodes CDR1 MDHEN and CDR2 SYDVKM. The CDR3 runs to 14 residues. The part of the CDR3 DNA that was read is TGTGCCAGCTTCCAAGGGCCCGTCGCTGAAAAA. This translates into CASFQGPVAEK. The whole CDR3 is CASFQGPVAEKLFF.

Note on this clone: The read ends 3 residues shy of where the CDR3 ends; the end is completed using the germline J gene. This rearrangement joins TRBV7-3 to TRBJ2-5; 10 bases agree with TRBD2. The CDR3 spans 15 residues. Germline CDR1 reads SGHTA; CDR2 reads FQGTGA. The junction had 4 bases not matched to a gene; V was cut back by 5 bases and J by 1 base. The CDR3 bases that were read are TGTGCCAGCAGCCCGATAGCGGGGGGCCAAGAGACC. Encoded protein: CASSPIAGGQET. The full CDR3 sequence reads CASSPIAGGQETQYF.

A word on this clone: The CDR3 goes on 3 residues after the read ends, and that part is filled in from the germline J gene. V gene TRBV10-3 combines with J gene TRBJ1-6, with D tentatively TRBD1 (5 bases). In germline, CDR1 is ENHRY, CDR2 SYGVKD. V was shortened by 2 bases and J by 0 bases, with 11 bases between the two germline ends. The CDR3 runs to 17 residues. This CDR3 reads CAISERAGNSYNSPLHF. The CDR3 DNA, read in part, is TGTGCCATCAGTGAGAGGGCAGGGAACTCCTATAATTCACCC.

Regarding this clone: Coverage ceases 3 residues before the CDR3 finishes, and the germline J gene fills in the end. This chain connects TRBV14 to TRBJ2-5, with D tentatively TRBD1 (6 bases). CDR3 length equals 15 residues. V was trimmed by 3 bases and J by 4 bases, leaving 15 bases between them. In germline, CDR1 is SGHDN, CDR2 FVKESK. The CDR3 here is CASSHLRTAGETQYF. The DNA read from the CDR3 is TGTGCCAGCAGCCACCTCCGGACAGCCGGAGAGACC. Combining the CDR3 with reference TRBV14 and TRBJ2-5 gives the whole variable domain EAGVTQFPSHSVIEKGQTVTLRCDPISGHDNLYWYRRVMGKEIKFLLHFVKESKQDESGMPNNRFLAERTGGTYSTLKVQPAELEDSGVYFCASSHLRTAGETQYFGPGTRLLVL.

About this clone: The CDR3 extends 3 residues past the end of the read, so its final part is completed from the germline J gene. The rearrangement joins TRBV30 to TRBJ1-1; the D is unclear. V was clipped by 1 base and J by 1 base, with 7 bases between them. The CDR3 is 13 amino acids. Germline CDR1 is GTSNPN and CDR2 is SVGIG (reference sequence). The covered CDR3 bases are TGTGCCTGGAGTGAGCATCAGAACACTGAA. Translation: CAWSEHQNTE. In full, the CDR3 is CAWSEHQNTEAFF.

Of note for this clone: Read coverage stops 3 residues before the CDR3 terminus; the germline J gene supplies the remainder. This sequence joins TRBV7-6 and TRBJ1-2; D may be TRBD1 (5 bases). The length of the CDR3 is 13 residues. Germline loops: CDR1 SGHVS, CDR2 FNYEAQ. The sequenced CDR3 bases are TGTGCCAGCAGCTTAAGGGGCACAGATACC. This codes for CASSLRGTDT. Given in full, the CDR3 is CASSLRGTDTYTF. Combining the CDR3 with reference TRBV7-6 and TRBJ1-2 gives the whole variable domain GAGVSQSPRYKVTKRGQDVALRCDPISGHVSLYWYRQALGQGPEFLTYFNYEAQQDKSGLPNDRFSAERPEGSISTLTIQRTEQRDSAMYRCASSLRGTDTYTFGSGTRLTVV.

As regards this clone: The read halts 3 residues ahead of the CDR3 end, with the missing end drawn from the germline J gene. Different DNA sequences within this sample yield the same CDR3. The V call is TRBV20-1, the J call TRBJ2-5; 7 bases map to TRBD1. Losses at the gene ends were 2 bases for V and 4 bases for J; bases not matched to a gene: 7. This CDR3 spans 14 amino acids. The germline V gene encodes CDR1 DFQATT and CDR2 SNEGSKA (reference sequence). The CDR3 bases that were read are TGCAGTGCTAGAAACAGGGGCCCAAGAGAGACC. It specifies CSARNRGPRET. The whole CDR3 reads CSARNRGPRETQYF.

Comments on this clone: The CDR3 goes on 3 residues after the read ends, and that part is filled in from the germline J gene. V gene TRBV19 combines with J gene TRBJ2-4, with TRBD2 as a possible D gene (5 bases). The CDR3 spans 15 residues. CDR1 is LNHDA and CDR2 is SQIVND in the germline V gene (reference sequence). The V end was cut by 4 bases, the J end by 3 bases, with 13 bases between. CDR3 DNA, as far as it was read: TGTGCCAGTAGTAACAGTTTCGGGGACAAAAACATT. Translated, it gives CASSNSFGDKNI. The entire CDR3 protein reads CASSNSFGDKNIQYF.